One and the same sample provided the 27 T cell receptor beta chains below, sequenced in a study of monozygotic twins with cystic fibrosis (dated by TCRdb to about 2021). The method was the immunoSEQ multiplex PCR assay. TCRdb took over this immuneACCESS table, retaining in-frame rearrangements with V and J assigned. Such tables are incomplete; in checked studies, under half of the missing clones stem from an unresolved V gene, and the remainder is unexplained. The sample table lists tens of thousands of clones, 92% of them with a count of one. Jointly, the top ten make up over 0.7% of the sample. Material for sequencing was blood. These receptors all stem from a girl aged 2 to 9 with cystic fibrosis.

The chain uses TRBV21-1 and TRBJ2-7. TRBV21-1 is a known pseudogene. The CDR3 extends over 12 amino acids. This CDR3 is CASILGTYEQYF. DNA for the CDR3: TGTGCCAGCATCCTGGGAACCTACGAGCAGTACTTC.

The CDR3 bases are TGTGCCAGCAGTCCCAACGAGGCCTCGAACACTGAAGCTTTCTTT. Its translation is CASSPNEASNTEAFF. V is TRBV6-5 and J is TRBJ1-1; D is ambiguous. Trimming left V 5 bases short and J 1 base short, with 14 bases between. This CDR3 comprises 15 residues. CDR1 is MNHEY and CDR2 is SVGAGI in the germline V gene.

The rearrangement uses TRBV11-2 and TRBJ1-2; TRBD1 is a possible D gene (5 bases). The CDR3 contains 15 residues. CDR1 is SGHAT, CDR2 FQNNGV, per germline. Trimming removed 3 bases from V and 2 bases from J, with 13 bases in between. CDR3 bases: TGTGCCAGCAGCTTCTCTCCGACAGAGAACTATGGCTACACCTTC. It codes for CASSFSPTENYGYTF.

The chain employs TRBV19 and TRBJ2-3; D remains unclear. Trimming took 1 base from V and 5 from J, leaving 1 base between them. CDR3 size: 11 residues. Germline-derived CDR1 and CDR2 are LNHDA and SQIVND (reference sequence). CDR3 residues: CASSIGDTQYF. CDR3 sequence (DNA): TGTGCCAGTAGTATAGGAGATACGCAGTATTTT.

This chain uses TRBV30 with TRBJ2-5; 8 bases match TRBD2. The end of the DNA is better explained by TRBJ2-7, so the J call may be wrong. CDR1 and CDR2 (germline): GTSNPN, SVGIG (reference sequence). The CDR3 is 15 amino acids. DNA of the CDR3: TGTGCCTTATGGGCGGGAGGCTGGGGAGGGGACGAGCAGTACTTC. Translation gives CALWAGGWGGDEQYF.

This clone was seen a few times. V is TRBV10-3 and J is TRBJ1-2; D is ambiguous. Germline CDR1 and CDR2: ENHRY and SYGVKD. The germline V and J ends were trimmed by 4 bases and 2 bases, with 11 bases remaining between them. The length of the CDR3 is 14 residues. In nucleotides, the CDR3 is TGTGCCATCAGTGCGGGAACAGAAAACTATGGCTACACCTTC. It translates to CAISAGTENYGYTF.

V usage is TRBV28 and J usage is TRBJ1-5; the match to TRBD1 covers 7 bases. Germline CDR1 MDHEN, CDR2 SYDVKM. The CDR3 totals 14 residues. V trimming: 5 bases; J trimming: 4 bases; junction bases outside the gene matches: 5. The CDR3 DNA sequence: TGTGCCAGCAGTAGAAACAGGGGAAATCAGCCCCAGCATTTT. Protein: CASSRNRGNQPQHF.

The chain carries TRBV28 and TRBJ2-7; D might be TRBD1 or TRBD2, each matching 5 bases. The CDR3 runs 13 residues. V was pared by 11 bases and J by 3 bases, with 17 bases between. Germline V gene lookup returns CDR1 MDHEN and CDR2 SYDVKM. CDR3 coding DNA: TGTGCCGCAGCAAGGGACCTACGCTACGAGCAGTACTTC. It yields the protein CAAARDLRYEQYF. Full variable domain (remainder filled in from reference TRBV28 and TRBJ2-7): DVKVTQSSRYLVKRTGEKVFLECVQDMDHENMFWYRQDPGLGLRLIYFSYDVKMKEKGDIPEGYSVSREKKERFSLILESASTNQTSMYLCAAARDLRYEQYFGPGTRLTVT.

The chain employs TRBV27 and TRBJ2-7; the D is unclear. CDR1 MNHEY and CDR2 SMNVEV come from the germline V gene (reference sequence). The CDR3 extends over 13 amino acids. Trimming removed 3 bases at V and 0 bases at J, with 6 bases between. CDR3 amino acids: CASSFRDSYEQYF. As DNA, the CDR3 is TGTGCCAGCAGTTTTAGGGACTCCTACGAGCAGTACTTC.

The chain uses TRBV2 and TRBJ1-1; TRBD1 agrees at 8 bases. Losses at the gene ends were 3 bases for V and 5 bases for J; bases not matched to a gene: 5. Germline assignment: CDR1 SNHLY and CDR2 FYNNEI. CDR3 length equals 14 residues. For the CDR3, the DNA is TGTGCCAGCAGTGATCGGACAGGGAGAACTGAAGCTTTCTTT. Protein: CASSDRTGRTEAFF. Based on the CDR3 plus reference TRBV2 and TRBJ1-1, the full variable domain is EPEVTQTPSHQVTQMGQEVILRCVPISNHLYFYWYRQILGQKVEFLVSFYNNEISEKSEIFDDQFSVERPDGSNFTLKIRSTKLEDSAMYFCASSDRTGRTEAFFGQGTRLTVV.

The chain combines TRBV4-2 with TRBJ2-1, with D perhaps TRBD1 (6 bases). V lost 4 bases and J lost 7, with 17 bases in between. Germline V gene lookup returns CDR1 LGHNA and CDR2 YNFKEQ. The CDR3 sequence is 15 residues long. The CDR3 DNA follows: TGTGCCAGCAGCCTACCACGGTCCCAGGGGAATGAGCAGTTCTTC. It yields the protein CASSLPRSQGNEQFF.

The chain joins TRBV18 to TRBJ1-1; TRBD1 agrees at 8 bases. The V and J ends lost 5 bases and 5 bases, in that order; junction bases with no gene match: 19. CDR3 size: 18 residues. Germline CDR1 reads KGHSH; CDR2 reads LQKENI. The CDR3 loop reads CASSSTFRTGSGGTEAFF. CDR3 nucleotide sequence: TGTGCCAGCTCATCAACATTTCGGACAGGGTCAGGGGGGACTGAAGCTTTCTTT.

This chain uses TRBV6-5 with TRBJ2-7; the D gene is possibly TRBD2 (6 bases). The CDR3 has 11 residues. CDR1 is MNHEY, CDR2 SVGAGI, per germline. V lost 8 bases, J lost 7 bases, and 12 bases lay in between. The DNA of the CDR3 is TGTGCCAGCTCTCTTGGGGGGGAGCAGTACTTC. This encodes CASSLGGEQYF.

This chain links TRBV28 with TRBJ2-2, with 9 nucleotides matching TRBD1. Germline loops: CDR1 MDHEN, CDR2 SYDVKM. This CDR3 has 15 amino acids. Germline trimming cut 4 bases from V and 0 bases from J; bases unmatched to any gene: 0. CDR3 sequence reads: CASSWDRANTGELFF. The CDR3 DNA sequence: TGTGCCAGCAGTTGGGACAGGGCGAACACCGGGGAGCTGTTTTTT.

J is TRBJ2-1 and V is TRBV7-6; 11 nucleotides align to TRBD2. Germline V gene data show CDR1 as SGHVS and CDR2 as FNYEAQ. V shed 0 bases, J shed 3 bases, and the junction held 10 bases outside the gene matches. CDR3 length: 19 amino acids. CDR3 DNA: TGTGCCAGCAGCTTAGCAGTCGCCCTTAGCGGGAGGGACTACAATGAGCAGTTCTTC. As protein: CASSLAVALSGRDYNEQFF.

The CDR3 reads CASRQPRDRPNYGYTF. The CDR3 nucleotides are TGTGCCAGCAGACAACCCCGGGACAGGCCCAACTATGGCTACACCTTC. V is TRBV6-6 and J is TRBJ1-2; 8 nucleotides match TRBD1. Germline values: CDR1 MNHNY, CDR2 SVGAGI (reference sequence). The V gene end was trimmed by 6 bases and the J gene end by 2 bases; junction bases not matched to a gene: 11. The CDR3 covers 16 residues.

V usage is TRBV30 and J usage is TRBJ1-5, with 7 bases that match TRBD1. With 2 bases clipped from V and 3 bases from J, the junction kept 7 bases outside the gene matches. The germline gives CDR1 GTSNPN, CDR2 SVGIG (reference sequence). The CDR3 length is 15 residues. CDR3 residues: CAWSMKGQHNQPQHF. The CDR3 nucleotides read TGTGCCTGGAGTATGAAGGGACAGCACAATCAGCCCCAGCATTTT.

The rearrangement joins TRBV30 to TRBJ2-1; 10 bases match TRBD2. This CDR3 has 17 residues. With 7 bases clipped from V and 0 bases from J, the junction kept 12 bases outside the gene matches. Germline V gives CDR1 GTSNPN, CDR2 SVGIG (reference sequence). The CDR3 DNA sequence: TGTGCCTTCACTATAGCGGGGGGCCTAAGCTCCTACAATGAGCAGTTCTTC. It yields the protein CAFTIAGGLSSYNEQFF. The full variable domain, completed using reference TRBV30 and TRBJ2-1, is SQTIHQWPATLVQPVGSPLSLECTVEGTSNPNLYWYRQAAGRGLQLLFYSVGIGQISSEVPQNLSASRPQDRQFILSSKKLLLSDSGFYLCAFTIAGGLSSYNEQFFGPGTRLTVL.

The V gene is TRBV7-3, the J gene TRBJ2-1; D possibly matches TRBD1 or TRBD2 (6 bases each). Deletions cut 1 base from V and 0 bases from J, with 16 bases between. Germline V gene data show CDR1 as SGHTA and CDR2 as FQGTGA. CDR3 length: 18 residues. The DNA for the CDR3 is TGTGCCAGCAGCTTAAGGTTAGGCGCGGGACACTCCTACAATGAGCAGTTCTTC. It specifies CASSLRLGAGHSYNEQFF.

The chain combines TRBV7-6 with TRBJ1-1; the D gene is possibly TRBD1 (5 bases). Germline-derived CDR1 and CDR2 are SGHVS and FNYEAQ. Trimming shortened V by 0 bases and J by 1 base, and 6 bases separated the two germline ends. The CDR3 is made up of 14 amino acids. The CDR3 coding sequence is TGTGCCAGCAGCTTAGCGGGGCAGAACACTGAAGCTTTCTTT. Translation gives CASSLAGQNTEAFF. The entire variable domain, with the rest obtained from reference TRBV7-6 and TRBJ1-1, is as follows: GAGVSQSPRYKVTKRGQDVALRCDPISGHVSLYWYRQALGQGPEFLTYFNYEAQQDKSGLPNDRFSAERPEGSISTLTIQRTEQRDSAMYRCASSLAGQNTEAFFGQGTRLTVV.

This sequence joins TRBV2 and TRBJ2-1; D possibly matches TRBD1 or TRBD2 (5 bases each). The CDR3 has 16 amino acids. V was shortened by 1 base and J by 0 bases, with 10 bases between the two germline ends. Germline CDR1 is SNHLY and CDR2 is FYNNEI. CDR3 DNA: TGTGCCAGCAGTGAAGTAGGGGAGAGCTCCTACAATGAGCAGTTCTTC. This translates into CASSEVGESSYNEQFF. The variable domain in full, with the rest retrieved from reference TRBV2 and TRBJ2-1, is EPEVTQTPSHQVTQMGQEVILRCVPISNHLYFYWYRQILGQKVEFLVSFYNNEISEKSEIFDDQFSVERPDGSNFTLKIRSTKLEDSAMYFCASSEVGESSYNEQFFGPGTRLTVL.

The rearrangement links TRBV4-1 to TRBJ1-2; D gene unclear. V lost 1 base to trimming and J lost 6 bases, with 18 bases between them. Germline CDR1 MGHRA, CDR2 YSYEKL. This CDR3 spans 16 amino acids. CDR3 in amino acids: CASSQVSLSLEDGYTF. The CDR3 region has the DNA TGCGCCAGCAGCCAAGTTAGTCTAAGCCTGGAGGATGGCTACACCTTC.

This rearrangement joins TRBV5-1 to TRBJ1-3; perhaps TRBD1 as D (6 bases). The CDR3 consists of 18 residues. Trimming stripped 0 bases from V and 0 bases from J, with 16 bases between. In germline, CDR1 is SGHRS, CDR2 YFSETQ. In DNA form, the CDR3 reads TGCGCCAGCAGCTTGGATGCCAGGGGAGGGTTCTCTGGAAACACCATATATTTT. Protein product: CASSLDARGGFSGNTIYF.

This rearrangement joins TRBV2 to TRBJ2-1; 7 positions match TRBD2. The CDR3 runs to 14 residues. The ends lost 6 bases at V and 6 bases at J; junction bases unmatched: 8. CDR1 SNHLY and CDR2 FYNNEI come from the germline V gene. The CDR3 bases are TGTGCCAGCAGGTATTTAAGCGGGGCCAATGAGCAGTTCTTC. Translation gives CASRYLSGANEQFF.

The genes are TRBV6-6 and TRBJ1-5; D is perhaps TRBD1 (6 bases). The CDR3 spans 13 residues. CDR1 MNHNY and CDR2 SVGAGI come from the germline V gene (reference sequence). Trimming cost V 7 bases and J 8 bases, with 15 bases left between them. CDR3 in DNA: TGTGCCAGCACCCCAAACAGGGTTGAGCCCCAGCATTTT. It translates to CASTPNRVEPQHF.

The chain has TRBV19 and TRBJ1-2; no definite D call. CDR1 and CDR2 (germline): LNHDA, SQIVND (reference sequence). Trimming removed 3 bases at V and 2 bases at J, with 7 bases between. The CDR3 extends over 13 amino acids. The CDR3 loop is CASSIAENYGYTF. The CDR3 DNA is TGTGCCAGTAGTATCGCCGAGAACTATGGCTACACCTTC.

The V gene is TRBV5-4, the J gene TRBJ1-1; unclear D gene. Germline V gene data show CDR1 as SGHNT and CDR2 as YYREEE (reference sequence). Trimming left V 5 bases short and J 2 bases short, with 7 bases between. The CDR3 spans 12 residues. The CDR3 protein is CASSAVNTEAFF. CDR3 bases: TGTGCCAGCAGTGCAGTCAACACTGAAGCTTTCTTT.